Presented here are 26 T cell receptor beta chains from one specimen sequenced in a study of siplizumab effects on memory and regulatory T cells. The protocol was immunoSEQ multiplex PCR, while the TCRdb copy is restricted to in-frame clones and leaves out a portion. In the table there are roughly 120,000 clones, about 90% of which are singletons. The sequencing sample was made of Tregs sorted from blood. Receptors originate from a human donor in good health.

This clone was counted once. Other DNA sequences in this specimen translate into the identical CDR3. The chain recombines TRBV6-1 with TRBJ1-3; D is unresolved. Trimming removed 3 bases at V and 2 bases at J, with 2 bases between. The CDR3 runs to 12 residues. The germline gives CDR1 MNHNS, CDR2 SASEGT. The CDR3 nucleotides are TGTGCCAGCAGTGACCCTGGAAACACCATATATTTT. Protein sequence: CASSDPGNTIYF.

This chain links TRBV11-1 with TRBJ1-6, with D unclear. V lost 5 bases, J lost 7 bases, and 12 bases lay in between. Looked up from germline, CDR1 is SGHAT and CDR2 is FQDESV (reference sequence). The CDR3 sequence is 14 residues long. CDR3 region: CASSPSNRNSPLHF. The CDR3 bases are TGTGCCAGCAGCCCTTCGAACAGAAATTCACCCCTCCACTTT.

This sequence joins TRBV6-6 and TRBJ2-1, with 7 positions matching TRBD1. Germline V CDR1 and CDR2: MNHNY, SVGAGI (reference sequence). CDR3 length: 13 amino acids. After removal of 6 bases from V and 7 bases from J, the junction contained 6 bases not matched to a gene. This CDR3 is CASRGTEKNEQFF. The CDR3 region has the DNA TGTGCCAGCAGAGGGACAGAGAAAAATGAGCAGTTCTTC.

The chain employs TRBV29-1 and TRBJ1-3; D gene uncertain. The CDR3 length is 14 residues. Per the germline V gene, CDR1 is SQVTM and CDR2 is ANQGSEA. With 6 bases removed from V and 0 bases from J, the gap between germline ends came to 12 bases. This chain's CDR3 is CSVVGPSSGNTIYF. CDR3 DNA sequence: TGCAGCGTGGTAGGACCGAGCTCTGGAAACACCATATATTTT. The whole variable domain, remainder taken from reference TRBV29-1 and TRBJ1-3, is SAVISQKPSRDICQRGTSLTIQCQVDSQVTMMFWYRQQPGQSLTLIATANQGSEATYESGFVIDKFPISRPNLTFSTLTVSNMSPEDSSIYLCSVVGPSSGNTIYFGEGSWLTVV.

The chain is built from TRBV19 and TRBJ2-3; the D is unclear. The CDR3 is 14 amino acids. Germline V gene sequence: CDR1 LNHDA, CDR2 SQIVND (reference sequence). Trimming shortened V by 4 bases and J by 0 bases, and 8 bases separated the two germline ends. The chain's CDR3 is CASSRSASTDTQYF. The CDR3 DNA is TGTGCCAGTAGTAGATCTGCTAGCACAGATACGCAGTATTTT.

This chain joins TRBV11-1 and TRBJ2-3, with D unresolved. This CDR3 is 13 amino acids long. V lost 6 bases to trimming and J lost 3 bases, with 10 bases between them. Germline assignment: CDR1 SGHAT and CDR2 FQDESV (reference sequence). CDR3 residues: CASSFQPTDTQYF. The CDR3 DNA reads TGTGCCAGCAGTTTTCAGCCTACAGATACGCAGTATTTT.

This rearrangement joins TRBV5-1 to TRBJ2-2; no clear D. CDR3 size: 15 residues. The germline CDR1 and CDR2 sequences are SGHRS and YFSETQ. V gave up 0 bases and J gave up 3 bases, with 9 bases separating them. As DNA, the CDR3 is TGCGCCAGCAGCTTGGATAGGGCTTACACCGGGGAGCTGTTTTTT. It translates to CASSLDRAYTGELFF.

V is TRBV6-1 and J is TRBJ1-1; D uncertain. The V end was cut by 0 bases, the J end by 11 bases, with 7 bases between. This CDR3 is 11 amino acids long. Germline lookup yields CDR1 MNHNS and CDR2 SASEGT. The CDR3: CASSEARRAFF. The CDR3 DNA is TGTGCCAGCAGTGAAGCGCGGCGCGCTTTCTTT.

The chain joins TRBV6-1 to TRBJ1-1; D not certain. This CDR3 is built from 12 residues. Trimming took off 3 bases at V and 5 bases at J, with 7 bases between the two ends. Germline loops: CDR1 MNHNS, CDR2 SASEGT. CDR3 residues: CASSDPGTEAFF. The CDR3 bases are TGTGCCAGCAGTGATCCGGGAACTGAAGCTTTCTTT.

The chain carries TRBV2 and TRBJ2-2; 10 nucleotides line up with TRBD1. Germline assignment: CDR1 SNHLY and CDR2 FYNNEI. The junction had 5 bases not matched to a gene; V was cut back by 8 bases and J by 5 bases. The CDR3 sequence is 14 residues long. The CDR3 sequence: CASQRTGGTGELFF. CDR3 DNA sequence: TGTGCCAGCCAAAGGACAGGGGGGACCGGGGAGCTGTTTTTT.

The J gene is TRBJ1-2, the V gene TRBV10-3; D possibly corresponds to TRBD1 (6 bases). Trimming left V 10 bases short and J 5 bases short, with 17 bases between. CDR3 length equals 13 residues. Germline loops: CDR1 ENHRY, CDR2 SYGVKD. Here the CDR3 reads CASTGSPRYGYTF. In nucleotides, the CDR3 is TGTGCCAGCACAGGGTCCCCTAGGTATGGCTACACCTTC.

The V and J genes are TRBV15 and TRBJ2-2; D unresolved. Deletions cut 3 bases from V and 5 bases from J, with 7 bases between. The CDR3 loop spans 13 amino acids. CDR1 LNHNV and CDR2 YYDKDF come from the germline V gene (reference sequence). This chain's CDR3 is CATSRLQTGELFF. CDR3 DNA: TGTGCCACCAGCAGGCTACAGACCGGGGAGCTGTTTTTT.

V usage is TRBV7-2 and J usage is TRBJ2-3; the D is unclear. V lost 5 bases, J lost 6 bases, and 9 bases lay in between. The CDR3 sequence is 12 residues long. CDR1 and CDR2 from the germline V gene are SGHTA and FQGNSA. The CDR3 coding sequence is TGTGCCAGCAGCCTCCTTCGGGATACGCAGTATTTT. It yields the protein CASSLLRDTQYF.

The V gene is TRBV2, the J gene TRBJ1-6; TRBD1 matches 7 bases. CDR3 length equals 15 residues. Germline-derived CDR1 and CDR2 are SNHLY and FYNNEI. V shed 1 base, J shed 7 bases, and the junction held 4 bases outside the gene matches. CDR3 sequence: CASSEGDRENSPLHF. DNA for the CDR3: TGTGCCAGCAGTGAAGGTGACAGGGAGAATTCACCCCTCCACTTT.

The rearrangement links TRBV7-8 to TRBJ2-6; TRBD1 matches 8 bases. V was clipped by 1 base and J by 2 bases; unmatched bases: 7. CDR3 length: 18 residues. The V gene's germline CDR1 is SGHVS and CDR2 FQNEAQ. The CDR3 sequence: CASSLVVTGVAGANVLTF. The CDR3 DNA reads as TGTGCCAGCAGCTTAGTCGTGACAGGGGTAGCTGGGGCCAACGTCCTGACTTTC.

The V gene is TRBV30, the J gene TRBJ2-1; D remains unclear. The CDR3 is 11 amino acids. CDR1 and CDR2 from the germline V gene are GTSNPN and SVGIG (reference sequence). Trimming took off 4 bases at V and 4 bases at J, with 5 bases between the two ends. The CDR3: CAWNWYNEQFF. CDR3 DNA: TGTGCCTGGAACTGGTACAATGAGCAGTTCTTC. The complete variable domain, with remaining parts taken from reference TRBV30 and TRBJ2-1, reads SQTIHQWPATLVQPVGSPLSLECTVEGTSNPNLYWYRQAAGRGLQLLFYSVGIGQISSEVPQNLSASRPQDRQFILSSKKLLLSDSGFYLCAWNWYNEQFFGPGTRLTVL.

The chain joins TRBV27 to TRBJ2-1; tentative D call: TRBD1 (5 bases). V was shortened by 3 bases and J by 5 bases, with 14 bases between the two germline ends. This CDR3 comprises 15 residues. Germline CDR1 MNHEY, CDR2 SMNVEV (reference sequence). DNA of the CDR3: TGTGCCAGCAGTTTGTGGGGCTACGAGAACAATGAGCAGTTCTTC. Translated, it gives CASSLWGYENNEQFF.

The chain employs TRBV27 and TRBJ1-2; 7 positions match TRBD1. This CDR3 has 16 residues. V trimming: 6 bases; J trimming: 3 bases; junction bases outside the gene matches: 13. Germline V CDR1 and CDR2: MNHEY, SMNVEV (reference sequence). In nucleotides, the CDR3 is TGTGCCAGCAGAAATCTACCGGGACAGATGGACTATGGCTACACCTTC. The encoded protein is CASRNLPGQMDYGYTF.

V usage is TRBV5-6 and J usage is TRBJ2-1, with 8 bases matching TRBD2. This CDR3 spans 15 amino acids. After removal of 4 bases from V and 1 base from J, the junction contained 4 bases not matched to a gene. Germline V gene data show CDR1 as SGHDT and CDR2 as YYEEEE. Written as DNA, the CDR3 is TGTGCCAGCAGCCAGCGGGAGAGGTCCTACAATGAGCAGTTCTTC. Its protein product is CASSQRERSYNEQFF.

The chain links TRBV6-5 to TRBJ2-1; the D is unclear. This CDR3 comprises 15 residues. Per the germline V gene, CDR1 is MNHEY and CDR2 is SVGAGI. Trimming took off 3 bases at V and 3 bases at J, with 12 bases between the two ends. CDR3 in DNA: TGTGCCAGCAGTTATCGAACCCCGGTCTACAATGAGCAGTTCTTC. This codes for CASSYRTPVYNEQFF.

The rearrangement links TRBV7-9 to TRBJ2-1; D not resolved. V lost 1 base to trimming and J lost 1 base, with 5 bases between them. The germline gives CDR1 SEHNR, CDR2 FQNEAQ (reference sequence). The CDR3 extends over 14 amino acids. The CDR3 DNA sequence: TGTGCCAGCAGCTTAGGAGGATCCTACAATGAGCAGTTCTTC. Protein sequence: CASSLGGSYNEQFF.

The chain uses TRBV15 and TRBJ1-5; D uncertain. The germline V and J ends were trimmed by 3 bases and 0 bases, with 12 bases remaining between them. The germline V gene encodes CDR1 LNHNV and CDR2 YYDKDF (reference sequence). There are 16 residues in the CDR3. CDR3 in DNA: TGTGCCACCAGCAGCCCCGCCACTTATAGCAATCAGCCCCAGCATTTT. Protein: CATSSPATYSNQPQHF.

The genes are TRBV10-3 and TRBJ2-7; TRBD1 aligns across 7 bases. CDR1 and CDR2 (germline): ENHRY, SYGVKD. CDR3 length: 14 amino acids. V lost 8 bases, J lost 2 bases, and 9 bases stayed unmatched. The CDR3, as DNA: TGTGCCATCGCCCCAGACAGGGTCCCCTACGAGCAGTACTTC. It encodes CAIAPDRVPYEQYF.

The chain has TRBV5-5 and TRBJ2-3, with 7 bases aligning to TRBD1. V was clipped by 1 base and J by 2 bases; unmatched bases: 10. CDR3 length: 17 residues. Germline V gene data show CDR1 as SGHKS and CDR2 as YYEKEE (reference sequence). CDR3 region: CASSLWPAGGPTDTQYF. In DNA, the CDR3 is TGTGCCAGCAGCTTGTGGCCGGCAGGGGGTCCCACAGATACGCAGTATTTT. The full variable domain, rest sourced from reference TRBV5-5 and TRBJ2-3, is DAGVTQSPTHLIKTRGQQVTLRCSPISGHKSVSWYQQVLGQGPQFIFQYYEKEERGRGNFPDRFSARQFPNYSSELNVNALLLGDSALYLCASSLWPAGGPTDTQYFGPGTRLTVL.

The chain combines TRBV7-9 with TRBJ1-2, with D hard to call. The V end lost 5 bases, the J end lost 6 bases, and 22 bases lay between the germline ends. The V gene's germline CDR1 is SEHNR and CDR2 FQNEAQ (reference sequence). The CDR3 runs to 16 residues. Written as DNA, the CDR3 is TGTGCCAGCAGCGGGCCCCCGGGTGATAGAATCAATGGCTACACCTTC. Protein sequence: CASSGPPGDRINGYTF.

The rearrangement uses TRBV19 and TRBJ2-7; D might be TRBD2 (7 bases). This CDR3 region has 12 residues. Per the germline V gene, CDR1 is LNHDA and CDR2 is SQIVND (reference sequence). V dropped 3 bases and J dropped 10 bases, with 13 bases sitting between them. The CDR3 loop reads CASSIGGAVQYF. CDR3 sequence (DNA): TGTGCCAGTAGTATTGGGGGGGCAGTACAGTACTTC.